The rows below give T cell receptor beta chains drawn from one sample of a study of cytomegalovirus exposure and HLA in healthy donors. The repertoire was sequenced with immunoSEQ multiplex PCR; TCRdb's copy has only in-frame clones and lacks some. The table lists around 170,000 clones, 75% to 90% of them singletons. Sequenced material: PBMCs. The source of these receptors is a woman aged 18-29 years in good health and CMV-seronegative. Each CDR3 is given with its conserved first and last residue. The order of the fields is clone size, V gene, J gene, CDR3 protein. The size field is filled for only some rows; it gives once, few, many or a size class.

once	TRBV7-9	TRBJ1-6	CSSSLAGGNNSPLHF
once	TRBV6-1	TRBJ1-2	CASSGVGTENYGYTF
.	TRBV7-9	TRBJ2-7	CASSTYYEQYF
once	TRBV15	TRBJ2-3	CATSTSETSDTQYF
.	TRBV10-3	TRBJ1-6	CAISESAGPYNSPLHF
.	TRBV18	TRBJ2-7	CASSRPGQATYEQYF
.	TRBV27	TRBJ2-2	CASSFIGGRVDTGELFF
.	TRBV19	TRBJ2-1	CASTQRERRNEQFF
.	TRBV6-5	TRBJ2-3	CASSRASGTDTQYF
few	TRBV4-1	TRBJ1-2	CASSTTDRDLGYTF
.	TRBV10-3	TRBJ1-3	CAIRIDGDGGFSGNTIYF
.	TRBV29-1	TRBJ1-2	CSVEDGVGDYGYTF
.	TRBV9	TRBJ2-1	CASSTDLAGFNNEQFF
once	TRBV4-1	TRBJ1-2	CASSQDPLASAYGYTF
.	TRBV7-9	TRBJ1-2	CATPLEGNGYTF
.	TRBV27	TRBJ2-7	CASSSPNGRSSYEQYF
few	TRBV27	TRBJ2-1	CASSPNLLAGGNGEQFF
.	TRBV4-2	.	CASSQVRGSDEQYF
few	TRBV7-3	TRBJ2-2	CASSSGLAEAGELFF
.	TRBV6-1	TRBJ2-7	CASSESLAESYEQYF
few	TRBV6-1	TRBJ1-1	CASRGTVNTEAFF
.	TRBV27	TRBJ1-1	CASSYRGRFSTEAFF
.	TRBV7-2	TRBJ2-1	CASSLDGGPEYNEQFF
.	TRBV5-1	TRBJ1-1	CASSSQGMNTEAFF
once	TRBV28	TRBJ2-7	CASSLQGRRHEQYF